This T cell receptor (beta chain) was captured by sequencing in a study of cytomegalovirus exposure and HLA in healthy donors. Notes on the study in general: TCR beta sequences numbering fewer than 20,000 were associated with HLA alleles at 0.05 false discovery rate in a later analysis. 87-base-pair reads could not separate some V segments, including TRBV6-2 and TRBV6-3. The dataset shows that most TCR sequences were rare, while some public TCRs occurred in many donors. Reports state that TCR beta sequences accurately predicted most subjects' HLA-A and HLA-B alleles.

Details on this clone: Its antigen remains unknown.

With 2 bases removed from V and 3 bases from J, the gap between germline ends came to 16 bases. The CDR3 sequence is 16 residues long. Germline loops: CDR1 MGHRA, CDR2 YSYEKL. It was with 60 Vbeta and 13 Jbeta primers that the PCR ran. Some clones are missing from TCRdb's copy, which holds only in-frame ones; the method was immunoSEQ multiplex PCR. The sample has some 150,000 clones, under 85% seen once. This sequence joins TRBV4-1 and TRBJ1-1, with D possibly being TRBD1 (6 bases). Sequencing used PBMCs. The TCR sequence derives from a human donor in good health. For the CDR3, the DNA is TGCGCCAGCAGCCAATGGAGCGGGGGCGATGACACTGAAGCTTTCTTT. Protein product: CASSQWSGGDDTEAFF.